The 2 T cell receptor beta chains given below trace back to one sample, sequenced in a study of T-cell memory formation after mild COVID-19. Via MiXCR, TCRdb re-called the 5' RACE reads, giving one row per CDR3 protein. The table has under 600,000 distinct CDR3 sequences, less than 25% seen once; the top ten hold under 8.5%. The material sequenced was PBMCs or a T cell subset sorted from them (not recorded which). The receptors stem from an adult woman who had mild COVID-19 (a few samples of this study predate the infection). Cell type and time point are not known.

This clonotype was found a few times. This rearrangement joins TRBV13 to TRBJ1-2, with D possibly being TRBD1 (5 bases). The CDR3 is 16 residues long. The germline gives CDR1 PRHDT, CDR2 FYEKMQ (reference sequence). V was clipped by 0 bases and J by 5 bases, with 16 bases between them. The CDR3 protein is CASSLGSPGRGYGYTF. The CDR3, as DNA: TGTGCCAGCAGCTTAGGCTCGCCAGGGCGAGGGTATGGCTACACCTTC.

The chain has TRBV5-1 and TRBJ2-1; 7 bases match TRBD1. This CDR3 region has 15 residues. Germline CDR1 SGHRS, CDR2 YFSETQ. After removal of 0 bases from V and 4 bases from J, the junction contained 4 bases not matched to a gene. Here the CDR3 DNA reads TGCGCCAGCAGCTTGGTGGGACAGCGTTACAATGAGCAGTTCTTC. Amino acids: CASSLVGQRYNEQFF.